Below are 15 T cell receptor beta chains sequenced from a single sample in a study of blood T cell repertoires in COVID-19. The method was immunoSEQ multiplex PCR; TCRdb's version includes in-frame clones alone and lacks a portion of them. The sample lists some 250,000 clones, 86% occurring once. The sample taken for sequencing was peripheral blood. All receptors come from a woman in her 30s with COVID-19, enrolled during active disease.

This chain's CDR3 is CASTTGGYNEQFF. CDR3 nucleotide sequence: TGTGCCAGTACAACGGGGGGATACAATGAGCAGTTCTTC. The genes are TRBV19 and TRBJ2-1, with 7 positions matching TRBD2. This CDR3 is built from 13 residues. Germline CDR1 LNHDA, CDR2 SQIVND (reference sequence). The ends lost 7 bases at V and 4 bases at J; junction bases unmatched: 4.

The V and J genes are TRBV27 and TRBJ1-1; 7 bases are shared with TRBD1. The CDR3 covers 16 residues. CDR1 is MNHEY and CDR2 is SMNVEV in the germline V gene (reference sequence). With V trimmed by 5 bases and J by 0 bases, 9 bases remained unmatched. CDR3 residues: CASSVTGVGLNTEAFF. Written as DNA, the CDR3 is TGTGCCAGCAGTGTAACAGGGGTCGGTCTGAACACTGAAGCTTTCTTT.

Of note for this clone: Mismatch with germline at one junction end may stem from a read error. J is TRBJ2-1 and V is TRBV5-4; D possibly corresponds to TRBD1 (6 bases). Germline CDR1 reads SGHNT; CDR2 reads YYREEE (reference sequence). This CDR3 has 14 amino acids. CDR3 nucleotides: TGTGCCAGCACCTTGGGGGCAGGGGCGAATGAGCAGTTCTTC. Translation gives CASTLGAGANEQFF.

The chain recombines TRBV29-1 with TRBJ2-7; 8 bases fit TRBD2. Germline CDR1 SQVTM, CDR2 ANQGSEA. CDR3 length: 15 residues. V lost 7 bases and J lost 1; bases outside the gene matches: 12. The DNA for the CDR3 is TGCAGCGCGCAGCGGGGGACGGGGGGATCCTACGAGCAGTACTTC. Translation: CSAQRGTGGSYEQYF.

This clone has more than one count but fewer than ten. V gene TRBV7-9 combines with J gene TRBJ1-6, with D possibly matching TRBD1 (6 bases). This CDR3 contains 14 residues. Germline V CDR1 and CDR2: SEHNR, FQNEAQ (reference sequence). V shed 4 bases and J shed 4 bases, with 8 bases lying between them. The CDR3 region has the DNA TGTGCCAGCAGCTATACAGGGTATAATTCACCCCTCCACTTT. This sequence encodes CASSYTGYNSPLHF.

The rearrangement joins TRBV7-8 to TRBJ2-7; TRBD1 matches at 9 bases. V shed 5 bases and J 6 bases; nucleotides not matched to a gene: 8. The CDR3 loop spans 14 amino acids. In germline, CDR1 is SGHVS, CDR2 FQNEAQ. The CDR3 DNA sequence: TGTGCCAGCAGCCCCTCGGGACAGGGAGCCGAGCAGTACTTC. Its protein is CASSPSGQGAEQYF.

The rearrangement uses TRBV6-5 and TRBJ1-5; D call uncertain. Trimming cost V 0 bases and J 1 base, with 7 bases left between them. CDR1 and CDR2 (germline): MNHEY, SVGAGI. The CDR3 has 15 amino acids. CDR3 coding DNA: TGTGCCAGCAGTTACTCGGCGGGGAGCAATCAGCCCCAGCATTTT. It yields the protein CASSYSAGSNQPQHF.

The V gene is TRBV5-4, the J gene TRBJ2-7; a possible D gene is TRBD2 (7 bases). V was shortened by 4 bases and J by 5 bases, with 22 bases between the two germline ends. The germline V gene encodes CDR1 SGHNT and CDR2 YYREEE (reference sequence). CDR3 size: 16 residues. The CDR3 region is CASSRMLGVGGDEQYF. The CDR3 region has the DNA TGTGCCAGCAGCCGAATGCTGGGGGTAGGGGGGGACGAGCAGTACTTC.

This chain joins TRBV6-1 and TRBJ1-6; D call uncertain. Germline CDR1 and CDR2: MNHNS and SASEGT. The CDR3 contains 15 residues. The V and J ends lost 3 bases and 10 bases respectively, with 16 bases between them. The CDR3 coding sequence is TGTGCCAGCAGTGACCCAGAAGCCTTAGCCTCACCCCTCCACTTT. Translating gives CASSDPEALASPLHF.

This sequence joins TRBV12-3 or TRBV12-4 and TRBJ1-2; no reliable D call. This CDR3 has 13 residues. Deletions cut 6 bases from V and 1 base from J, with 9 bases between. This CDR3 is CASRPSSNYGYTF. In nucleotides, the CDR3 is TGTGCCAGCAGGCCGTCCAGTAACTATGGCTACACCTTC.

This clone was picked up one time. The rearrangement links TRBV18 to TRBJ2-5; the match to TRBD1 covers 11 bases. The CDR3 loop spans 16 amino acids. V was clipped by 3 bases and J by 5 bases; unmatched bases: 8. Germline CDR1 KGHSH, CDR2 LQKENI. The CDR3 region has the DNA TGTGCCAGCTCACCTGCCGGGACAGGGGGATACGAGACCCAGTACTTC. Amino acids: CASSPAGTGGYETQYF.

Only one count was recorded for this clone. The rearrangement joins TRBV6-1 to TRBJ1-2; D is possibly TRBD1 (5 bases). Trimming pared 2 bases from V and 3 bases from J, leaving 19 bases between. This CDR3 spans 17 amino acids. Germline V CDR1 and CDR2: MNHNS, SASEGT. CDR3 amino acids: CASSETDIRGIYYGYTF. The CDR3 DNA reads TGTGCCAGCAGTGAAACCGATATTCGGGGGATTTACTATGGCTACACCTTC.

V and J are TRBV6-1 and TRBJ1-3; 8 bases match TRBD1. The CDR3 contains 18 residues. Germline values: CDR1 MNHNS, CDR2 SASEGT. With V trimmed by 4 bases and J by 0 bases, 11 bases remained unmatched. In nucleotides, the CDR3 is TGTGCCAGCAGTGCCCCCGCCGGGACAGGCCACTCTGGAAACACCATATATTTT. As protein: CASSAPAGTGHSGNTIYF.

The chain joins TRBV5-1 to TRBJ2-3; D is perhaps TRBD2 (5 bases). CDR3 length: 14 amino acids. V was cut by 2 bases and J by 1 base, with 8 bases left in between. CDR1 and CDR2 from the germline V gene are SGHRS and YFSETQ. The CDR3 is CASSFWRGTDTQYF. The CDR3 bases are TGCGCCAGCAGCTTTTGGCGGGGCACAGATACGCAGTATTTT.

The chain uses TRBV10-2 and TRBJ2-1, with a tentative D call TRBD1 (5 bases). Germline CDR1 is WSHSY and CDR2 is SAAADI. This CDR3 spans 13 amino acids. The V and J ends lost 7 bases and 3 bases respectively, with 10 bases between them. CDR3 DNA: TGCGCCAGCATGCAGGACAACTACAATGAGCAGTTCTTC. Protein: CASMQDNYNEQFF.